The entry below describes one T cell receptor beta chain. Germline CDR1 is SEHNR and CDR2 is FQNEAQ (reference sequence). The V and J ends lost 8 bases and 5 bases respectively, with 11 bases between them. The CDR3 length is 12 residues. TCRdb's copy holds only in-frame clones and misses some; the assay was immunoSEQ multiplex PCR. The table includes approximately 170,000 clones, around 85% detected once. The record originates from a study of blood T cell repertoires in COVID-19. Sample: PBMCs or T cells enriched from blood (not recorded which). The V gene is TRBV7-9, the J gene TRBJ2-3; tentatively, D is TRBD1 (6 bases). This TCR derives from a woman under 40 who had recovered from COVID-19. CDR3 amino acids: CASGRGVDTQYF. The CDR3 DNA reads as TGTGCCAGCGGCAGGGGCGTAGATACGCAGTATTTT.